The present TCR beta chain was sequenced within a study of T-cell memory formation after mild COVID-19. CDR1 DFQATT and CDR2 SNEGSKA come from the germline V gene (reference sequence). The CDR3 is 15 amino acids. V was clipped by 2 bases and J by 7 bases; unmatched bases: 9. Each CDR3 protein gets one entry after TCRdb re-called the 5' RACE reads with MiXCR. The sample contains roughly 350,000 distinct CDR3 sequences, more than 20% of which appear only once. Sequences were obtained from PBMCs or a T cell subset sorted from them (not recorded which). The gene calls are TRBV20-1 and TRBJ2-2; 8 positions match TRBD1. This receptor was identified in an adult woman who had mild COVID-19 (a few samples of this study predate the infection). Cell type and time point are not known. The CDR3 sequence is CSARSGGHRSGELFF. The CDR3 DNA reads TGCAGTGCTAGATCAGGGGGCCATCGCAGCGGGGAGCTGTTTTTT.